This TCR beta chain appears in the sequencing data of a study of T cells after yellow fever vaccination. In TCRdb, the 5' RACE reads were re-called with MiXCR into one record per CDR3 protein. The sample yields hundreds of thousands of distinct CDR3 sequences, 20% to 25% seen once. This clonotype was observed a few times. The starting material was PBMCs, obtained 21 days after the first yellow fever vaccination. The receptor was isolated from a young man who received the YFV17D yellow fever vaccine.

CDR3 region: CASSLTRTAYNEQFF. Written as DNA, the CDR3 is TGTGCCAGCAGCTTAACCAGGACCGCCTACAATGAGCAGTTCTTC. The chain employs TRBV7-9 and TRBJ2-1; D not resolved. V dropped 2 bases and J dropped 2 bases, with 10 bases sitting between them. This CDR3 region has 15 residues. Germline V lookup: CDR1 SEHNR, CDR2 FQNEAQ (reference sequence).